The 29 T cell receptor beta chains listed next were all sequenced from one sample in a study of cytomegalovirus exposure and HLA in healthy donors. PCR employed 60 Vbeta and 13 Jbeta primers. The protocol was immunoSEQ multiplex PCR, while the TCRdb copy is restricted to in-frame clones and leaves out a portion. The sample has roughly 160,000 clones; roughly 80% are singletons. The sequenced material came from PBMCs. These receptors were collected from a woman aged 25 to 39 in good health and CMV-seropositive.

The table lists this clone with many counts. This chain uses TRBV6-1 with TRBJ1-5; D possibly corresponds to TRBD1 (5 bases). This CDR3 has 17 amino acids. The V end was cut by 2 bases, the J end by 4 bases, with 18 bases between. The germline CDR1 and CDR2 sequences are MNHNS and SASEGT. CDR3 in DNA: TGTGCCAGCAGTGAACCCTACTTGATGGGGGGAAATCAGCCCCAGCATTTT. Translation gives CASSEPYLMGGNQPQHF.

The J gene is TRBJ2-7, the V gene TRBV7-3; 7 bases line up with TRBD1. In germline, CDR1 is SGHTA, CDR2 FQGTGA. This CDR3 comprises 13 residues. The V and J ends lost 4 bases and 5 bases, in that order; junction bases with no gene match: 5. The CDR3 sequence: CASSSRQGHEQYF. The DNA for the CDR3 is TGTGCCAGCAGCTCCCGACAGGGCCACGAGCAGTACTTC.

V gene TRBV5-4 combines with J gene TRBJ1-4, with D possibly TRBD1 on 6 matching bases. V lost 2 bases to trimming and J lost 6 bases, with 11 bases between them. The CDR3 has 14 amino acids. CDR1 is SGHNT, CDR2 YYREEE, per germline (reference sequence). CDR3 sequence: CASSLEGVDEKLFF. The CDR3 DNA follows: TGTGCCAGCAGCTTAGAGGGGGTGGATGAAAAACTGTTTTTT.

The chain joins TRBV4-1 to TRBJ2-3; D is perhaps TRBD2 (6 bases). Per germline, CDR1 MGHRA and CDR2 YSYEKL. The CDR3 loop spans 16 amino acids. V was trimmed by 4 bases and J by 2 bases, leaving 16 bases between them. The CDR3 coding sequence is TGCGCCAGCAGCCTCTTTAAGGGACTTCCCACAGATACGCAGTATTTT. Protein product: CASSLFKGLPTDTQYF.

The V gene is TRBV7-9, the J gene TRBJ2-7, with a possible D match to TRBD1 (6 bases). Trimming removed 2 bases from V and 5 bases from J, with 16 bases in between. The germline V gene has CDR1 SEHNR and CDR2 FQNEAQ (reference sequence). The CDR3 runs to 15 residues. The CDR3 spells CASSLIGRGGHEQYF. CDR3 bases: TGTGCCAGCAGCTTAATTGGCAGGGGCGGCCACGAGCAGTACTTC.

This chain connects TRBV19 to TRBJ1-1; D possibly corresponds to TRBD1 (6 bases). CDR3 length equals 14 residues. The V gene's germline CDR1 is LNHDA and CDR2 SQIVND (reference sequence). Between the trimmed V and J ends, which lost 4 bases and 1 base, there was a span of 10 bases. CDR3 region: CASSSAGENTEAFF. The CDR3, as DNA: TGTGCCAGTAGTAGCGCAGGGGAGAACACTGAAGCTTTCTTT.

This clone was observed a few times. This chain links TRBV25-1 with TRBJ2-3; possibly TRBD1 for D (6 bases). The V gene lost 7 bases and the J gene lost 0 bases, with 14 bases spanning the gap. Germline V CDR1 and CDR2: MGHDK, SYGVNS. This CDR3 is built from 15 residues. CDR3 amino acids: CASTNRVHSTDTQYF. The CDR3 nucleotides read TGTGCCAGCACCAACAGGGTACACAGCACAGATACGCAGTATTTT.

This rearrangement joins TRBV2 to TRBJ2-2; weak D call: TRBD1 (5 bases). CDR1 is SNHLY, CDR2 FYNNEI, per germline. V was clipped by 6 bases and J by 6 bases, with 14 bases between them. CDR3 length: 14 residues. This CDR3 reads CASRDLKGAGELFF. The CDR3 DNA reads as TGTGCCAGCAGGGATTTAAAAGGGGCCGGGGAGCTGTTTTTT.

The rearrangement joins TRBV6-5 to TRBJ1-2; tentatively, D is TRBD1 (5 bases). The V end lost 7 bases, the J end lost 0 bases, and 9 bases lay between the germline ends. CDR1 and CDR2 from the germline V gene are MNHEY and SVGAGI. There are 13 residues in the CDR3. This CDR3 is CASIRGTNYGYTF. The CDR3 nucleotides are TGTGCCAGCATAAGGGGAACTAACTATGGCTACACCTTC.

The chain joins TRBV9 to TRBJ2-4; the D gene is possibly TRBD2 (7 bases). The CDR3 consists of 16 residues. Between the trimmed V and J ends, which lost 4 bases and 2 bases, there was a span of 16 bases. CDR1 is SGDLS and CDR2 is YYNGEE in the germline V gene. CDR3 amino acids: CASSPYGGPTKNIQYF. In DNA form, the CDR3 reads TGTGCCAGCAGCCCCTACGGGGGGCCTACCAAAAACATTCAGTACTTC.

This clone was detected a few times. The V gene is TRBV10-3, the J gene TRBJ1-1; 7 positions match TRBD1. Per germline, CDR1 ENHRY and CDR2 SYGVKD. J gave up 3 bases and V 11 bases, and 9 bases lay outside the gene matches. This CDR3 spans 13 amino acids. CDR3 DNA sequence: TGTGCCGCGGGACAGCCAGAGGACACTGAAGCTTTCTTT. Translation: CAAGQPEDTEAFF.

This clone occurred once. The chain carries TRBV19 and TRBJ2-6; TRBD1 matches at 11 bases. Trimming cost V 7 bases and J 1 base; bases outside gene matches: 3. The germline V gene encodes CDR1 LNHDA and CDR2 SQIVND (reference sequence). The CDR3 has 16 amino acids. CDR3 sequence: CASKGTGGSGANVLTF. In DNA, the CDR3 is TGTGCCAGTAAAGGGACAGGGGGTTCTGGGGCCAACGTCCTGACTTTC. Looking up the rest from reference TRBV19 and TRBJ2-6 gives the full variable domain: DGGITQSPKYLFRKEGQNVTLSCEQNLNHDAMYWYRQDPGQGLRLIYYSQIVNDFQKGDIAEGYSVSREKKESFPLTVTSAQKNPTAFYLCASKGTGGSGANVLTFGAGSRLTVL.

In this sample, this clone turned up a few times. The V call is TRBV18, the J call TRBJ1-2; no clear D gene. CDR1 KGHSH and CDR2 LQKENI come from the germline V gene. The V gene lost 6 bases and the J gene lost 4 bases, with 21 bases spanning the gap. CDR3 length equals 16 residues. CDR3 loop: CASSTGVPRLSYGYTF. As DNA, the CDR3 is TGTGCCAGCTCGACCGGAGTCCCACGGCTCAGCTATGGCTACACCTTC.

This chain connects TRBV6-5 to TRBJ2-6; TRBD1 matches 11 bases. The J segment lost 0 bases and the V segment lost 11 bases, leaving 3 bases of the junction unmatched. Germline V gene data show CDR1 as MNHEY and CDR2 as SVGAGI. The CDR3 is 15 amino acids. CDR3 amino acids: CAGGQGASGANVLTF. In nucleotides, the CDR3 is TGTGCCGGTGGACAGGGGGCCTCTGGGGCCAACGTCCTGACTTTC.

The gene calls are TRBV6-4 and TRBJ2-1; 7 nucleotides match TRBD2. The CDR3 loop spans 13 amino acids. CDR1 MRHNA and CDR2 SNTAGT come from the germline V gene. V lost 0 bases to trimming and J lost 15 bases; unmatched junction nucleotides: 8. The CDR3 bases are TGTGCCAGCAGTGACTCTGCAGGACTAGTTAGGTTCTTC. This sequence encodes CASSDSAGLVRFF.

In this sample, this clone turned up once. The chain couples TRBV7-9 to TRBJ1-2; 12 nucleotides agree with TRBD1. The CDR3 is 17 amino acids. Germline V gives CDR1 SEHNR, CDR2 FQNEAQ (reference sequence). V trimming: 4 bases; J trimming: 1 base; junction bases outside the gene matches: 7. CDR3 region: CASSSGTGGADNYGYTF. CDR3 coding DNA: TGTGCCAGCAGCTCCGGGACAGGGGGCGCGGATAACTATGGCTACACCTTC.

The V and J genes are TRBV11-1 and TRBJ2-1; unclear D gene. The CDR3 runs 13 residues. V was shortened by 5 bases and J by 10 bases, with 15 bases between the two germline ends. Germline V gene data show CDR1 as SGHAT and CDR2 as FQDESV (reference sequence). Written as DNA, the CDR3 is TGTGCCAGCAGCCTAGTTGGCCCCAGGGAGCAGTTCTTC. Translated: CASSLVGPREQFF. Full variable domain (rest looked up from reference TRBV11-1 and TRBJ2-1): EAEVAQSPRYKITEKSQAVAFWCDPISGHATLYWYRQILGQGPELLVQFQDESVVDDSQLPKDRFSAERLKGVDSTLKIQPAELGDSAMYLCASSLVGPREQFFGPGTRLTVL.

The chain couples TRBV4-1 to TRBJ2-6, with TRBD1 identical over 9 bases. Trimming at V came to 3 bases and at J to 1 base, leaving 10 bases not matched to a gene. The CDR3 spans 19 residues. The germline V gene has CDR1 MGHRA and CDR2 YSYEKL. CDR3 bases: TGCGCCAGCAGCCAGGAACAGGGGGCCCGCCTTTCTGGGGCCAACGTCCTGACTTTC. The encoded protein is CASSQEQGARLSGANVLTF.

The chain has TRBV14 and TRBJ2-6, with 7 bases identical to TRBD2. The CDR3 is 18 amino acids. Trimming at V came to 1 base and at J to 0 bases, leaving 6 bases not matched to a gene. Germline V gene sequence: CDR1 SGHDN, CDR2 FVKESK. CDR3 bases: TGTGCCAGCAGCCAAGGCAAGCGGGGATACTCTGGGGCCAACGTCCTGACTTTC. Amino acids: CASSQGKRGYSGANVLTF.

This clone was seen a single time. The chain employs TRBV5-1 and TRBJ1-1, with 7 bases aligning to TRBD1. The CDR3 is 17 residues long. J was trimmed by 2 bases and V by 0 bases; bases with no gene match: 10. CDR1 SGHRS and CDR2 YFSETQ come from the germline V gene. The CDR3 DNA reads TGCGCCAGCAGCTTGGGGCCTAAAAGACAGGGCAACACTGAAGCTTTCTTT. Translated, it gives CASSLGPKRQGNTEAFF.

A few counts support this clone. The CDR3 loop is CASSSPSGGTIIEQFF. Written as DNA, the CDR3 is TGCGCCAGCAGCTCCCCTAGCGGGGGTACTATCATAGAGCAGTTCTTC. The chain employs TRBV5-1 and TRBJ2-1; TRBD2 aligns across 10 bases. The CDR3 spans 16 residues. Looked up from germline, CDR1 is SGHRS and CDR2 is YFSETQ. V shed 3 bases, J shed 10 bases, and the junction held 13 bases outside the gene matches.

V is TRBV5-6 and J is TRBJ1-2; no definite D call. Germline V gene data show CDR1 as SGHDT and CDR2 as YYEEEE. Trimming took 4 bases from V and 3 from J, leaving 10 bases between them. The CDR3 runs to 13 residues. The chain's CDR3 is CASSLDGDYGYTF. The CDR3 DNA follows: TGTGCCAGCAGCCTGGACGGAGACTATGGCTACACCTTC.

The chain carries TRBV7-2 and TRBJ2-1; the match to TRBD2 covers 11 bases. Unmatched junction bases numbered 9, after V lost 0 bases and J lost 5 bases. The CDR3 contains 18 residues. CDR1 and CDR2 from the germline V gene are SGHTA and FQGNSA. CDR3 in amino acids: CASSLARPGLAVNNEQFF. CDR3 coding DNA: TGTGCCAGCAGCTTAGCGCGTCCGGGACTAGCGGTGAACAATGAGCAGTTCTTC.

The chain employs TRBV6-6 and TRBJ1-2; D is unclear. V lost 0 bases and J lost 4, with 9 bases in between. The CDR3 loop spans 14 amino acids. CDR1 and CDR2 from the germline V gene are MNHNY and SVGAGI (reference sequence). The CDR3 loop reads CASSYSEGPYGYTF. The CDR3, as DNA: TGTGCCAGCAGTTACTCGGAGGGCCCCTATGGCTACACCTTC.

This sequence joins TRBV6-4 and TRBJ2-6; 8 bases are a match to TRBD1. The V and J ends lost 8 bases and 0 bases, in that order; junction bases with no gene match: 0. This CDR3 has 14 amino acids. Germline loops: CDR1 MRHNA, CDR2 SNTAGT. The CDR3 loop reads CASGTGSGANVLTF. DNA of the CDR3: TGTGCCAGCGGGACAGGCTCTGGGGCCAACGTCCTGACTTTC.

There are a few counts of this clone. V is TRBV6-6 and J is TRBJ1-4, with no clear D. CDR1 and CDR2 (germline): MNHNY, SVGAGI (reference sequence). The V gene lost 6 bases and the J gene lost 0 bases, with 11 bases spanning the gap. This CDR3 is built from 15 residues. CDR3 amino acids: CASSPLLATNEKLFF. The CDR3 bases are TGTGCCAGCAGCCCCCTTCTTGCAACTAATGAAAAACTGTTTTTT.

V is TRBV6-5 and J is TRBJ1-6; no firm D call. The CDR3 has 14 amino acids. Germline CDR1 reads MNHEY; CDR2 reads SVGAGI. V was shortened by 6 bases and J by 4 bases, with 10 bases between the two germline ends. The CDR3 nucleotides are TGTGCCAGCAGCCGCGTTCAATATAATTCACCCCTCCACTTT. Amino acids: CASSRVQYNSPLHF.

The table lists this clone with a count of one. The gene calls are TRBV4-1 and TRBJ2-7; the match to TRBD1 covers 8 bases. The CDR3 length is 13 residues. Germline V gives CDR1 MGHRA, CDR2 YSYEKL. V dropped 5 bases and J dropped 3; count of bases not matched to a gene: 3. CDR3 residues: CASSEGTGYEQYF. The CDR3 DNA sequence: TGCGCCAGCAGCGAGGGGACAGGCTACGAGCAGTACTTC.

The gene calls are TRBV6-5 and TRBJ1-5; D ambiguous. CDR1 and CDR2 (germline): MNHEY, SVGAGI. The CDR3 covers 12 residues. V lost 7 bases and J 4 bases, leaving 8 bases between the germline ends. CDR3 protein: CASTPTNQPQHF. The DNA of the CDR3 is TGTGCCAGCACCCCGACAAATCAGCCCCAGCATTTT.